Reported below is one T cell receptor (beta chain). Sequenced by immunoSEQ multiplex PCR; TCRdb stores in-frame clones only, minus some. The table lists 100,000 to 150,000 clones, approximately 94% of them singletons. These data belong to a study of cytomegalovirus exposure and HLA in healthy donors. Germline V CDR1 and CDR2: SGHNT, YYREEE (reference sequence). The V end lost 0 bases, the J end lost 1 base, and 4 bases lay between the germline ends. CDR3 length equals 13 residues. The clonotype originates from a woman aged 18-29 years in good health and CMV-seronegative. V is TRBV5-4 and J is TRBJ2-5; D unclear. Sequencing used PBMCs. As DNA, the CDR3 is TGTGCCAGCAGCTTGGACTTCCAAGAGACCCAGTACTTC. Amino acid sequence: CASSLDFQETQYF.